These 27 T cell receptor beta chains originate from one sample sequenced in a study of blood T cell repertoires in COVID-19 (dated by TCRdb to 2019 to 2021). Libraries were built with the immunoSEQ multiplex PCR assay. The clones in this table, taken by TCRdb from immuneACCESS, are in-frame only. Not every clone is retained; where verified, under half of the shortfall comes from an unresolved V gene, and the cause of the rest is unknown. The sample table holds over 150,000 clones, of which 70% to 80% were seen once. The ten largest clones add up to 15% to 20% of the sample. Sequencing was performed on PBMCs or T cells enriched from blood (not recorded which). These receptors were obtained from a woman between 65 and 79 years old in a cohort exposed to, infected with or recovered from COVID-19 (not recorded which).

The chain combines TRBV5-1 with TRBJ1-6, with D maybe TRBD1 (6 bases). Germline lookup yields CDR1 SGHRS and CDR2 YFSETQ. Trimming stripped 6 bases from V and 7 bases from J, with 11 bases between. CDR3 size: 13 residues. The CDR3 coding sequence is TGCGCCAGCACACAGGGCGGGAATTCACCCCTCCACTTT. This translates into CASTQGGNSPLHF.

CDR3 sequence (DNA): TGTGCCAGCAGCTTGAAAGGACTCGGTCTGGGCGGAGATACGCAGTATTTT. This sequence encodes CASSLKGLGLGGDTQYF. This chain uses TRBV5-8 with TRBJ2-3; possibly TRBD2 for D (5 bases). Trimming pared 1 base from V and 5 bases from J, leaving 20 bases between. This CDR3 is 17 amino acids long. The V gene's germline CDR1 is SGHTS and CDR2 YDEGEE. The variable domain in full, with the rest retrieved from reference TRBV5-8 and TRBJ2-3, is EAGVTQSPTHLIKTRGQQATLRCSPISGHTSVYWYQQALGLGLQFLLWYDEGEERNRGNFPPRFSGRQFPNYSSELNVNALELEDSALYLCASSLKGLGLGGDTQYFGPGTRLTVL.

The chain couples TRBV7-9 to TRBJ2-5; D might be TRBD2 (5 bases). V was cut by 1 base and J by 2 bases, with 8 bases left in between. This CDR3 has 14 amino acids. CDR1 is SEHNR and CDR2 is FQNEAQ in the germline V gene (reference sequence). CDR3 protein: CASSLGPGQETQYF. Written as DNA, the CDR3 is TGTGCCAGCAGCTTAGGCCCGGGACAAGAGACCCAGTACTTC.

This clone was seen a few times. The chain couples TRBV7-2 to TRBJ2-1, with no clear D. This CDR3 has 13 amino acids. V gave up 2 bases and J gave up 5 bases, with 7 bases separating them. Germline V CDR1 and CDR2: SGHTA, FQGNSA. Here the CDR3 DNA reads TGTGCCAGCAGCTTACAAGCTGACAATGAGCAGTTCTTC. It codes for CASSLQADNEQFF.

V gene TRBV18 combines with J gene TRBJ1-6; TRBD1 is a possible D gene (5 bases). CDR3 length: 15 amino acids. V lost 1 base, J lost 10 bases, and 14 bases lay in between. Germline assignment: CDR1 KGHSH and CDR2 LQKENI. The CDR3 DNA reads TGTGCCAGCTCACCACAAGCAGGGATATCCTCACCCCTCCACTTT. It encodes CASSPQAGISSPLHF.

This chain connects TRBV2 to TRBJ1-2, with a weak D call TRBD1 (5 bases). Germline V gives CDR1 SNHLY, CDR2 FYNNEI. Between the trimmed V and J ends, which lost 6 bases and 0 bases, there was a span of 8 bases. The CDR3 is made up of 13 amino acids. The CDR3 sequence: CASRGLSNYGYTF. The CDR3, as DNA: TGTGCCAGCAGGGGACTATCTAACTATGGCTACACCTTC.

The chain combines TRBV7-3 with TRBJ2-2; D is possibly TRBD2 (5 bases). The CDR3 is 15 amino acids. V was cut by 3 bases and J by 0 bases, with 8 bases left in between. Germline values: CDR1 SGHTA, CDR2 FQGTGA. This chain's CDR3 is CASSFGGPNTGELFF. DNA of the CDR3: TGTGCCAGCAGCTTTGGAGGACCGAACACCGGGGAGCTGTTTTTT. The complete variable domain, with remaining parts taken from reference TRBV7-3 and TRBJ2-2, reads GAGVSQTPSNKVTEKGKYVELRCDPISGHTALYWYRQSLGQGPEFLIYFQGTGAADDSGLPNDRFFAVRPEGSVSTLKIQRTERGDSAVYLCASSFGGPNTGELFFGEGSRLTVL.

The chain uses TRBV11-3 and TRBJ1-6; 9 nucleotides match TRBD1. This CDR3 has 14 residues. Germline CDR1 reads SGHNT; CDR2 reads YENEEA. Trimming took 5 bases from V and 8 from J; bases not matched to a gene: 4. CDR3 in amino acids: CASSPGTGYSPLHF. Here the CDR3 DNA reads TGTGCCAGCAGCCCCGGGACAGGGTATTCACCCCTCCACTTT.

This clone was counted only a few times. The chain joins TRBV11-2 to TRBJ2-5; the match to TRBD2 covers 8 bases. Per germline, CDR1 SGHAT and CDR2 FQNNGV. CDR3 size: 15 residues. V trimming: 5 bases; J trimming: 5 bases; junction bases outside the gene matches: 10. CDR3 in DNA: TGTGCCAGCAGCCCGGGAGGGCGAGCGAGGGAGACCCAGTACTTC. The encoded protein is CASSPGGRARETQYF.

This clone has a handful of counts. The chain employs TRBV5-4 and TRBJ2-7; a possible D gene is TRBD2 (6 bases). In germline, CDR1 is SGHNT, CDR2 YYREEE (reference sequence). The V gene lost 5 bases and the J gene lost 3 bases, with 15 bases spanning the gap. The CDR3 contains 14 residues. The CDR3 spells CASRTGLRDYEQYF. DNA of the CDR3: TGTGCCAGCAGAACGGGACTGAGGGACTACGAGCAGTACTTC.

The V call is TRBV27, the J call TRBJ1-6; 8 nucleotides line up with TRBD1. The CDR3 loop spans 16 amino acids. The germline V gene has CDR1 MNHEY and CDR2 SMNVEV (reference sequence). V shed 5 bases, J shed 1 base, and the junction held 4 bases outside the gene matches. This CDR3 reads CASSQDRASYNSPLHF. The CDR3 DNA is TGTGCCAGCAGTCAGGACAGGGCGTCCTATAATTCACCCCTCCACTTT.

This chain links TRBV18 with TRBJ2-2, with D perhaps TRBD2 (5 bases). Trimming shortened V by 0 bases and J by 2 bases, and 10 bases separated the two germline ends. Germline V CDR1 and CDR2: KGHSH, LQKENI. CDR3 length equals 16 residues. For the CDR3, the DNA is TGTGCCAGCTCACCACCGTCGGGAACCAACACCGGGGAGCTGTTTTTT. As protein: CASSPPSGTNTGELFF.

This clone was seen once. This chain joins TRBV28 and TRBJ1-2; no clear D. CDR1 and CDR2 from the germline V gene are MDHEN and SYDVKM. V gave up 8 bases and J gave up 5 bases, with 15 bases separating them. CDR3 length: 13 residues. DNA for the CDR3: TGTGCCAGCCAACTTGGGCAGTTATATGGCTACACCTTC. This encodes CASQLGQLYGYTF.

The J gene is TRBJ1-2, the V gene TRBV7-9, with D perhaps TRBD1 (6 bases). The V gene lost 0 bases and the J gene lost 8 bases, with 10 bases spanning the gap. The CDR3 has 13 residues. CDR1 and CDR2 (germline): SEHNR, FQNEAQ (reference sequence). The CDR3 bases are TGTGCCAGCAGCTTAGCTGGGGGCGAAGGCTACACCTTC. Translated: CASSLAGGEGYTF. The entire variable domain, with the rest obtained from reference TRBV7-9 and TRBJ1-2, is as follows: DTGVSQNPRHKITKRGQNVTFRCDPISEHNRLYWYRQTLGQGPEFLTYFQNEAQLEKSRLLSDRFSAERPKGSFSTLEIQRTEQGDSAMYLCASSLAGGEGYTFGSGTRLTVV.

This clone showed up many times. V gene TRBV18 combines with J gene TRBJ1-2, with D possibly being TRBD1 (5 bases). Germline V gives CDR1 KGHSH, CDR2 LQKENI. V dropped 6 bases and J dropped 2 bases, with 13 bases sitting between them. This CDR3 spans 14 amino acids. This chain's CDR3 is CASSPGGRNYGYTF. DNA for the CDR3: TGTGCCAGCTCGCCCGGGGGACGGAACTATGGCTACACCTTC.

A few counts support this clone. The chain uses TRBV5-1 and TRBJ1-1, with TRBD1 as a possible D gene (6 bases). Germline-derived CDR1 and CDR2 are SGHRS and YFSETQ. CDR3 size: 14 residues. V lost 1 base to trimming and J lost 1 base, with 8 bases between them. CDR3 coding DNA: TGCGCCAGCAGCTTGCTGGGGGCGAACACTGAAGCTTTCTTT. Protein product: CASSLLGANTEAFF.

V usage is TRBV6-5 and J usage is TRBJ1-5, with 8 bases that match TRBD1. Germline assignment: CDR1 MNHEY and CDR2 SVGAGI. The V and J ends lost 5 bases and 3 bases, in that order; junction bases with no gene match: 3. This CDR3 is built from 14 residues. The CDR3 loop is CASSRTGLNQPQHF. The CDR3 DNA reads as TGTGCCAGCAGTCGGACAGGGCTCAATCAGCCCCAGCATTTT.

The CDR3 loop is CASSPGVGDTQYF. The CDR3 DNA reads as TGTGCCAGCAGTCCGGGAGTGGGGGATACGCAGTATTTT. The chain couples TRBV6-4 to TRBJ2-3, with D possibly TRBD2 on 6 matching bases. Trimming removed 5 bases at V and 6 bases at J, with 12 bases between. The CDR3 runs 13 residues. Germline CDR1 is MRHNA and CDR2 is SNTAGT.

This clone was counted a single time. The V call is TRBV9, the J call TRBJ2-3, with D possibly TRBD2 on 7 matching bases. Germline lookup yields CDR1 SGDLS and CDR2 YYNGEE. The ends were cut back, 0 bases at V and 1 base at J, with 12 bases in the middle. CDR3 length: 16 amino acids. CDR3 nucleotides: TGTGCCAGCAGCGTAGAAAGGGGGGGGCGCACAGATACGCAGTATTTT. This translates into CASSVERGGRTDTQYF.

The chain couples TRBV3-1 (or the pseudogene TRBV3-2) to TRBJ2-5; the D gene is possibly TRBD1 (7 bases). CDR3 length equals 16 residues. CDR1 and CDR2 (germline): LGHDT, YNNKEL (reference sequence). Trimming pared 1 base from V and 2 bases from J, leaving 14 bases between. CDR3 bases: TGTGCCAGCAGCCAAGCGTTTCAGGGGGGACAAGAGACCCAGTACTTC. Translation gives CASSQAFQGGQETQYF.

This chain uses TRBV28 with TRBJ2-7; 9 bases align to TRBD2. Per the germline V gene, CDR1 is MDHEN and CDR2 is SYDVKM. V lost 5 bases, J lost 4 bases, and 6 bases stayed unmatched. The CDR3 consists of 14 residues. This chain's CDR3 is CASSAGLAPYEQYF. CDR3 DNA sequence: TGTGCCAGCAGTGCCGGACTAGCGCCGTACGAGCAGTACTTC.

A single count supports this clone. The chain joins TRBV19 to TRBJ1-5; the match to TRBD1 covers 9 bases. CDR3 length equals 18 residues. Germline CDR1 is LNHDA and CDR2 is SQIVND (reference sequence). V trimming: 8 bases; J trimming: 1 base; junction bases outside the gene matches: 15. CDR3: CASSNYGTGTGSNQPQHF. CDR3 sequence (DNA): TGTGCCAGTTCAAACTACGGGACAGGGACGGGGAGCAATCAGCCCCAGCATTTT.

About this clone: At the DNA level, this CDR3 is encoded by other sequences in the same sample as well. V usage is TRBV18 and J usage is TRBJ2-5; D not resolved. The V and J ends lost 5 bases and 2 bases respectively, with 3 bases between them. Looked up from germline, CDR1 is KGHSH and CDR2 is LQKENI. The CDR3 has 11 amino acids. The CDR3 nucleotides read TGTGCCAGCTCATCTCAAGAGACCCAGTACTTC. Translated, it gives CASSSQETQYF.

The rearrangement joins TRBV25-1 to TRBJ2-1, with 7 bases that match TRBD2. CDR3 length equals 15 residues. With V trimmed by 3 bases and J by 3 bases, 5 bases remained unmatched. The germline V gene has CDR1 MGHDK and CDR2 SYGVNS. The CDR3 protein is CASSEVGGFYNEQFF. In nucleotides, the CDR3 is TGTGCCAGCAGTGAGGTGGGAGGGTTCTACAATGAGCAGTTCTTC.

The chain recombines TRBV19 with TRBJ2-1, with TRBD1 matching 8 bases. After removal of 6 bases from V and 7 bases from J, the junction contained 17 bases not matched to a gene. This CDR3 has 17 amino acids. Germline lookup yields CDR1 LNHDA and CDR2 SQIVND (reference sequence). The DNA for the CDR3 is TGTGCCAGTAGCCCCCCCCCACAGGGGGGCATTTTGAATGAGCAGTTCTTC. As protein: CASSPPPQGGILNEQFF.

The chain has TRBV7-6 and TRBJ2-1; 10 bases align to TRBD2. Looked up from germline, CDR1 is SGHVS and CDR2 is FNYEAQ. Unmatched junction bases numbered 14, after V lost 2 bases and J lost 4 bases. The CDR3 loop spans 19 amino acids. The CDR3 bases are TGTGCCAGCAGCTTACAGGGGGCTAGCGGGAGCTCGGGGTACAATGAGCAGTTCTTC. Translated: CASSLQGASGSSGYNEQFF.

The chain carries TRBV3-1 (or the pseudogene TRBV3-2) and TRBJ2-4; maybe TRBD2 (6 bases). CDR1 and CDR2 from the germline V gene are LGHDT and YNNKEL (reference sequence). CDR3 length: 15 residues. V was cut by 5 bases and J by 2 bases, with 13 bases left in between. For the CDR3, the DNA is TGTGCCAGCAGCGTCCCCGGGAGAACCAAAAACATTCAGTACTTC. Translating it yields CASSVPGRTKNIQYF.